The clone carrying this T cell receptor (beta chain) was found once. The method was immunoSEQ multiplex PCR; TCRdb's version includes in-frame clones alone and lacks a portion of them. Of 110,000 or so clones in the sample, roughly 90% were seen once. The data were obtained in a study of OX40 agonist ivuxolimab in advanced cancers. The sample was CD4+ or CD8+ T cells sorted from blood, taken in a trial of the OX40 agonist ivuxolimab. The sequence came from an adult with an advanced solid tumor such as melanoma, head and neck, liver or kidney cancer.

The CDR3: CASRSQVGTEAFF. DNA of the CDR3: TGTGCCAGTAGATCCCAGGTCGGGACTGAAGCTTTCTTT. J is TRBJ1-1 and V is TRBV19; D gene unclear. From germline, CDR1 is LNHDA and CDR2 SQIVND (reference sequence). V was cut by 6 bases and J by 5 bases, with 13 bases left in between. This CDR3 comprises 13 residues.